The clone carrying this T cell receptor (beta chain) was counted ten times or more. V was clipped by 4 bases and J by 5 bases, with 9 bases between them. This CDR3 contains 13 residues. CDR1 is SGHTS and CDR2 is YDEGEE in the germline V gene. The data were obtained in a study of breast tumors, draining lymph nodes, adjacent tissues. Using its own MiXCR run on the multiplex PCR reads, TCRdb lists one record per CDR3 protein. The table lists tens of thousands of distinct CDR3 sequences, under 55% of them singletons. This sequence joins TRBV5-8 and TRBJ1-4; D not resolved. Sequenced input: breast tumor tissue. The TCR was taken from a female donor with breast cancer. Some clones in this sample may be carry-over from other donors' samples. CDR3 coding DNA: TGTGCCAGCAGCCTGGACCTCAATGAAAAACTGTTTTTT. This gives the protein CASSLDLNEKLFF.